These T cell receptor beta chains were read from a single sample in a study of blood T cell repertoires in COVID-19. Measured with immunoSEQ multiplex PCR; TCRdb has only the in-frame clones, and not every one. This sample carries under 300,000 clones, about four fifths of them seen once, and the ten largest clones take around 3.4%. What was sequenced was peripheral blood. These receptors were obtained from a woman between 18 and 29 years old with acute or convalescent COVID-19. Each CDR3 is given with its conserved first and last residue. A D gene is named only where the DNA matches it firmly. For some rows the clone size is stated as once, few or many, or as a class when expanded; others skip it.

abundance	v_gene	j_gene	d_gene	CDR3aa	CDR3nt
.	TRBV11-3	TRBJ2-1	TRBD2	CASSSRTSGIGNEQFF	TGTGCCAGCAGCTCCAGGACTAGCGGGATCGGCAATGAGCAGTTCTTC
.	TRBV12-3/TRBV12-4	TRBJ2-7	.	CASSSHYEQYF	TGTGCCAGCAGTTCCCACTACGAGCAGTACTTC
.	TRBV2	TRBJ1-1	.	CASREPGAEAFF	TGTGCCAGCAGGGAACCGGGGGCTGAAGCTTTCTTT
.	TRBV7-2	TRBJ1-5	.	CASSSTTLTDRFKPQHF	TGTGCCAGCAGCTCCACCACTTTAACCGACAGGTTCAAACCCCAGCATTTT
.	TRBV7-2	TRBJ2-5	TRBD1	CASSFEWEGGTGYF	TGTGCCAGCAGCTTCGAATGGGAAGGGGGCACAGGATACTTC
.	TRBV7-8	TRBJ2-1	TRBD1	CASSQGVWEQFF	TGTGCCAGCAGCCAGGGGGTATGGGAGCAGTTCTTC
.	TRBV7-2	TRBJ2-1	.	CASSFTGTYNEQFF	TGTGCCAGCAGCTTCACCGGGACTTACAATGAGCAGTTCTTC
.	TRBV5-1	TRBJ2-7	TRBD2	CASSLDGRNNYEQYF	TGCGCCAGCAGCTTGGACGGGAGGAATAACTACGAGCAGTACTTC
.	TRBV6-5	TRBJ1-6	.	CASSRVSDNSPLHF	TGTGCCAGCAGCCGGGTATCGGATAATTCACCCCTCCACTTT
few	TRBV28	TRBJ1-6	TRBD1	CASTAGQGNSPLHF	TGTGCCAGCACCGCGGGACAGGGGAATTCACCCCTCCACTTT
.	TRBV11-3	TRBJ1-1	.	CASSLNRDTEAFF	TGTGCCAGCAGCTTAAACAGGGACACTGAAGCTTTCTTT
once	TRBV5-8	TRBJ1-1	.	CASSFGERNTEAFF	TGTGCCAGCAGCTTTGGGGAGAGGAACACTGAAGCTTTCTTT
.	TRBV6-6	TRBJ2-2	.	CASSYSKTDTGELFF	TGTGCCAGCAGTTACTCGAAAACGGACACCGGGGAGCTGTTTTTT
.	TRBV12-5	TRBJ1-1	.	CASGLAQGQNTEAFF	TGTGCTAGTGGTTTGGCTCAGGGACAGAACACTGAAGCTTTCTTT
.	TRBV3-1/TRBV3-2	TRBJ1-4	TRBD1	CASSPPGQRNEKLFF	TGTGCCAGCAGCCCACCGGGACAGAGGAATGAAAAACTGTTTTTT